One sample yielded the 27 T cell receptor beta chains listed below, sequenced in a study of cytomegalovirus exposure and HLA in healthy donors. The PCR employed 60 Vbeta primers together with 13 Jbeta primers. TCRdb's copy holds only in-frame clones and misses some; the assay was immunoSEQ multiplex PCR. This table holds tens of thousands of clones. The sequencing sample was made of PBMCs. These receptors all stem from a woman between 25 and 40 years old in good health and CMV-seronegative.

V is TRBV4-3 and J is TRBJ2-7, with TRBD1 as a possible D gene (6 bases). Trimming removed 0 bases from V and 1 base from J, with 22 bases in between. Germline CDR1 LGHNA, CDR2 YSLEER. The CDR3 totals 19 residues. The CDR3 reads CASSQETGVLQMGSYEQYF. The CDR3 DNA reads as TGCGCCAGCAGCCAAGAGACAGGCGTCCTCCAGATGGGGTCCTACGAGCAGTACTTC.

The genes are TRBV5-1 and TRBJ2-1; 8 bases agree with TRBD2. Germline CDR1 SGHRS, CDR2 YFSETQ. V trimming: 2 bases; J trimming: 4 bases; junction bases outside the gene matches: 5. The length of the CDR3 is 15 residues. The CDR3 is CASSLSAGGYNEQFF. CDR3 bases: TGCGCCAGCAGCTTATCGGCGGGGGGTTACAATGAGCAGTTCTTC.

The rearrangement uses TRBV19 and TRBJ1-2, with TRBD1 matching 12 bases. Germline CDR1 and CDR2: LNHDA and SQIVND (reference sequence). V shed 6 bases and J 4 bases; nucleotides not matched to a gene: 12. There are 17 residues in the CDR3. CDR3 in amino acids: CASRAPGQGAVGYGYTF. CDR3 nucleotides: TGTGCCAGTAGGGCTCCGGGACAGGGGGCCGTGGGCTATGGCTACACCTTC.

This sequence joins TRBV19 and TRBJ2-2; 12 nucleotides agree with TRBD1. V dropped 10 bases and J dropped 2; count of bases not matched to a gene: 14. The CDR3 consists of 18 residues. Germline lookup yields CDR1 LNHDA and CDR2 SQIVND (reference sequence). The DNA for the CDR3 is TGTGCCACCACACATTGGGGGACAGGGGGCTTAAACACCGGGGAGCTGTTTTTT. Protein product: CATTHWGTGGLNTGELFF. The complete variable domain, with remaining parts taken from reference TRBV19 and TRBJ2-2, reads DGGITQSPKYLFRKEGQNVTLSCEQNLNHDAMYWYRQDPGQGLRLIYYSQIVNDFQKGDIAEGYSVSREKKESFPLTVTSAQKNPTAFYLCATTHWGTGGLNTGELFFGEGSRLTVL.

The rearrangement links TRBV7-2 to TRBJ1-3; weak D call: TRBD1 (6 bases). The germline gives CDR1 SGHTA, CDR2 FQGNSA. V was pared by 3 bases and J by 2 bases, with 8 bases between. The CDR3 spans 14 residues. The CDR3 loop is CASSFGGAGNTIYF. In DNA form, the CDR3 reads TGTGCCAGCAGCTTTGGGGGCGCTGGAAACACCATATATTTT.

The chain has TRBV27 and TRBJ1-6, with a tentative D call TRBD1 (5 bases). V dropped 7 bases and J dropped 9 bases, with 16 bases sitting between them. Germline V CDR1 and CDR2: MNHEY, SMNVEV (reference sequence). The CDR3 has 14 amino acids. The CDR3 region has the DNA TGTGCCAGCACCGCGGAAAGGGGACTTTCACCCCTCCACTTT. This codes for CASTAERGLSPLHF.

Comments on this clone: The CDR3 carries no conserved terminal phenylalanine or tryptophan, so it likely arises from a read error. The CDR3 nucleotides read TGTGCCAGCAGTTATCAGAGGACAGCCTATGGCTACACCCTC. Protein: CASSYQRTAYGYTL. The V call is TRBV6-5, the J call TRBJ1-2; tentatively, D is TRBD1 (6 bases). Trimming took 3 bases from V and 4 from J, leaving 12 bases between them. This CDR3 contains 14 residues. Germline V gives CDR1 MNHEY, CDR2 SVGAGI.

The CDR3 DNA follows: TGTGCCAGCTCGCAAACAGGGATGGGCACTGAAGCTTTCTTT. Translation: CASSQTGMGTEAFF. The rearrangement joins TRBV18 to TRBJ1-1; possible D gene TRBD1, 6 bases. Germline lookup yields CDR1 KGHSH and CDR2 LQKENI. Trimming removed 6 bases at V and 4 bases at J, with 15 bases between. The CDR3 extends over 14 amino acids.

The J gene is TRBJ2-1, the V gene TRBV7-9, with 8 bases aligning to TRBD1. CDR1 and CDR2 from the germline V gene are SEHNR and FQNEAQ (reference sequence). The CDR3 consists of 16 residues. V shed 5 bases, J shed 9 bases, and the junction held 15 bases outside the gene matches. The CDR3 coding sequence is TGTGCCAGCAGCCCGACAGCAGGGGGCATTTACGGTGAGCAGTTCTTC. This translates into CASSPTAGGIYGEQFF.

The chain joins TRBV7-8 to TRBJ2-1; D may be TRBD2 (5 bases). Trimming took 0 bases from V and 5 from J, leaving 8 bases between them. The CDR3 spans 14 residues. CDR1 and CDR2 (germline): SGHVS, FQNEAQ. In DNA form, the CDR3 reads TGTGCCAGCAGCTTAGCTGGGAGACACAATGAGCAGTTCTTC. This codes for CASSLAGRHNEQFF. Variable domain in full (rest from reference TRBV7-8 and TRBJ2-1): GAGVSQSPRYKVAKRGQDVALRCDPISGHVSLFWYQQALGQGPEFLTYFQNEAQLDKSGLPSDRFFAERPEGSVSTLKIQRTQQEDSAVYLCASSLAGRHNEQFFGPGTRLTVL.

The genes are TRBV10-3 and TRBJ2-7; D is perhaps TRBD2 (5 bases). The CDR3 has 14 amino acids. Germline lookup yields CDR1 ENHRY and CDR2 SYGVKD. Deletions cut 2 bases from V and 1 base from J, with 9 bases between. CDR3 region: CAISEPTGSYEQYF. CDR3 nucleotides: TGTGCCATCAGTGAGCCGACGGGATCCTACGAGCAGTACTTC.

CDR3 sequence: CASSLEGSNQPQHF. As DNA, the CDR3 is TGTGCCAGCAGCTTGGAGGGAAGCAATCAGCCCCAGCATTTT. The chain carries TRBV7-9 and TRBJ1-5, with D hard to call. Germline CDR1 and CDR2: SEHNR and FQNEAQ (reference sequence). The CDR3 consists of 14 residues. The V end lost 3 bases, the J end lost 1 base, and 7 bases lay between the germline ends.

This chain uses TRBV5-1 with TRBJ1-6; D uncertain. This CDR3 contains 15 residues. Trimming removed 2 bases at V and 2 bases at J, with 8 bases between. Germline assignment: CDR1 SGHRS and CDR2 YFSETQ. The CDR3, as DNA: TGCGCCAGCAGCTTCGACCTAGCCTATAATTCACCCCTCCACTTT. Translating gives CASSFDLAYNSPLHF.

Worth noting for this clone: The sample has other DNA sequences that encode this CDR3 too. The chain couples TRBV28 to TRBJ1-2; TRBD1 matches 9 bases. CDR1 is MDHEN, CDR2 SYDVKM, per germline. V lost 5 bases and J lost 5; bases outside the gene matches: 3. The CDR3 runs to 13 residues. CDR3 in amino acids: CASSPGQGYGYTF. In nucleotides, the CDR3 is TGTGCCAGCAGTCCGGGACAGGGATATGGCTACACCTTC.

The J gene is TRBJ2-3, the V gene TRBV5-1; 12 bases align to TRBD2. Germline CDR1 is SGHRS and CDR2 is YFSETQ. V was pared by 6 bases and J by 3 bases, with 8 bases of the junction left unmatched. The CDR3 is made up of 16 amino acids. CDR3 protein: CASTFLTSGRTDTQYF. The CDR3, as DNA: TGCGCCAGCACCTTTTTGACTAGCGGGAGAACAGATACGCAGTATTTT.

The genes are TRBV4-3 and TRBJ2-5; D is perhaps TRBD1 (5 bases). The CDR3 has 16 amino acids. V dropped 4 bases and J dropped 4 bases, with 19 bases sitting between them. CDR1 is LGHNA, CDR2 YSLEER, per germline. CDR3 nucleotides: TGCGCCAGCAGCCCCCAGGGTGGTTTGGGGTCAGAGACCCAGTACTTC. Translated, it gives CASSPQGGLGSETQYF.

The chain employs TRBV5-1 and TRBJ2-7, with 8 bases aligning to TRBD2. The V gene's germline CDR1 is SGHRS and CDR2 YFSETQ. V shed 5 bases, J shed 4 bases, and the junction held 8 bases outside the gene matches. The CDR3 covers 14 residues. Here the CDR3 reads CASRPPGLAYEQYF. The CDR3 DNA reads as TGCGCCAGCAGACCTCCAGGACTAGCATACGAGCAGTACTTC.

V is TRBV10-3 and J is TRBJ2-4; 11 bases fit TRBD1. The V segment lost 4 bases and the J segment 3 bases; nucleotides outside the gene matches: 8. The CDR3 covers 17 residues. CDR1 ENHRY and CDR2 SYGVKD come from the germline V gene. DNA of the CDR3: TGTGCCATCAGTGCCTCCCCGGGACAGGGGGTCAAAAACATTCAGTACTTC. Translating gives CAISASPGQGVKNIQYF.

The chain uses TRBV18 and TRBJ2-2; 7 positions agree with TRBD1. After removal of 8 bases from V and 0 bases from J, the junction contained 9 bases not matched to a gene. Germline-derived CDR1 and CDR2 are KGHSH and LQKENI. The CDR3 is 16 amino acids. CDR3: CASALMTGTNTGELFF. DNA for the CDR3: TGTGCCAGCGCACTCATGACAGGGACGAACACCGGGGAGCTGTTTTTT.

The chain joins TRBV15 to TRBJ2-7; D uncertain. The germline V and J ends were trimmed by 0 bases and 5 bases, with 8 bases remaining between them. CDR3 length equals 13 residues. Germline CDR1 is LNHNV and CDR2 is YYDKDF (reference sequence). CDR3 bases: TGTGCCACCAGCAGAGAAGCCCGGGACGAGCAGTACTTC. This sequence encodes CATSREARDEQYF.

The V gene is TRBV5-6, the J gene TRBJ2-7; D may be TRBD2 (7 bases). The V end was cut by 4 bases, the J end by 5 bases, with 10 bases between. The CDR3 totals 12 residues. Germline CDR1 reads SGHDT; CDR2 reads YYEEEE. CDR3 region: CASSPGGDEQYF. CDR3 sequence (DNA): TGTGCCAGCAGCCCGGGGGGCGACGAGCAGTACTTC.

The rearrangement links TRBV5-1 to TRBJ2-7; possibly TRBD1 for D (6 bases). V was shortened by 5 bases and J by 2 bases, with 17 bases between the two germline ends. The CDR3 consists of 15 residues. CDR1 and CDR2 (germline): SGHRS, YFSETQ. The CDR3 DNA sequence: TGCGCCAGCAGTCTTGAGTCAGGGGTGGCCTACGAGCAGTACTTC. As protein: CASSLESGVAYEQYF.

The chain employs TRBV18 and TRBJ2-7; D is ambiguous. Trimming left V 0 bases short and J 2 bases short, with 5 bases between. The CDR3 loop spans 13 amino acids. Germline values: CDR1 KGHSH, CDR2 LQKENI. DNA of the CDR3: TGTGCCAGCTCACCACCGTCCACCTACGAGCAGTACTTC. Translating it yields CASSPPSTYEQYF.

Note on this clone: An end of the junction does not agree with germline; a read error may underlie this. V gene TRBV30 combines with J gene TRBJ2-5; D perhaps matches TRBD1 (6 bases). Germline V lookup: CDR1 GTSNPN, CDR2 SVGIG (reference sequence). The CDR3 sequence is 11 residues long. As DNA, the CDR3 is TGTGCCGTCCGACAGGAGGAGACCCGGTACTTC. This gives the protein CAVRQEETRYF.

The chain is built from TRBV5-6 and TRBJ2-1; D perhaps matches TRBD2 (6 bases). The ends were cut back, 5 bases at V and 1 base at J, with 10 bases in the middle. CDR3 length: 14 residues. From germline, CDR1 is SGHDT and CDR2 YYEEEE. The CDR3 DNA follows: TGTGCCAGCAGGGGGGACTCGTCCTACAATGAGCAGTTCTTC. It specifies CASRGDSSYNEQFF.

The rearrangement uses TRBV11-2 and TRBJ2-7, with 10 bases that match TRBD2. V shed 10 bases, J shed 5 bases, and the junction held 11 bases outside the gene matches. Germline CDR1 reads SGHAT; CDR2 reads FQNNGV. This CDR3 comprises 14 residues. Here the CDR3 reads CANSISGRTDEQYF. The CDR3 DNA reads as TGTGCCAACTCTATTAGCGGGAGGACGGACGAGCAGTACTTC.

The chain recombines TRBV30 with TRBJ2-5; possible D gene TRBD2, 6 bases. This CDR3 region has 13 residues. The germline V gene encodes CDR1 GTSNPN and CDR2 SVGIG (reference sequence). V gave up 0 bases and J gave up 4 bases, with 9 bases separating them. CDR3 loop: CAWSVGGSETQYF. The CDR3 bases are TGTGCCTGGAGTGTTGGGGGGTCAGAGACCCAGTACTTC.